These T cell receptor beta chains were read from a single sample in a study of blood T cell repertoires in COVID-19. This table comes from immunoSEQ multiplex PCR, and its TCRdb copy is limited to in-frame clones, with some not included. Here the sample spans 150,000 to 200,000 clones, roughly 85% being singletons. Material for sequencing was peripheral blood. These TCRs come from a human donor with acute or convalescent COVID-19. The donor label of this sample is uncertain. Each CDR3 is given with its conserved first and last residue. The order of the fields is CDR3 DNA, CDR3 protein, D gene, clone size, V gene, J gene. A D gene is named only where the DNA matches it firmly. Clone size is shown for a subset of rows, as once, few, many or a class of expanded clone.

TGTGCCTGGGGGACAGGGGGGACAGATACGCAGTATTTT	CAWGTGGTDTQYF	TRBD1	few	TRBV30	TRBJ2-3
TGTGCCAGCAGTGAAGGCGGAGGTAGCAATCAGCCCCAGCATTTT	CASSEGGGSNQPQHF	.	.	TRBV2	TRBJ1-5
TGTGCCAGCAGCTTAGTGGCAGAAGCTTTCTTT	CASSLVAEAFF	.	once	TRBV7-9	TRBJ1-1
TGTGCCACCAGACAGGGGATCTCGTCGGCCAATGAGCAGTTCTTC	CATRQGISSANEQFF	TRBD1	.	TRBV6-5	TRBJ2-1
TGTGCCAGCAGTGAAACGAGGAACACTGAAGCTTTCTTT	CASSETRNTEAFF	.	.	TRBV6-1	TRBJ1-1
TGCGCCAGCAGTGACCGGACAGGGTTTGGAAACACCATATATTTT	CASSDRTGFGNTIYF	TRBD1	.	TRBV10-1	TRBJ1-3
TGTGCCAGCAGCACCCGGACAGGTATTAATGAAAAACTGTTTTTT	CASSTRTGINEKLFF	TRBD1	few	TRBV9	TRBJ1-4
TGTGCCATCAGTGACCCTTCTAAGCGGGGGGGCCGGGATACGCAGTATTTT	CAISDPSKRGGRDTQYF	TRBD2	.	TRBV10-3	TRBJ2-3
TGCGCCAGCAGCCCAGGACAGGGGAACTATGGCTACACCTTC	CASSPGQGNYGYTF	TRBD1	.	TRBV5-1	TRBJ1-2
TGTGCCAGCCGGGGACTGATGAACGAGCAGTACTTC	CASRGLMNEQYF	.	.	TRBV7-9	TRBJ2-7
TGTGCCAGCAGCCCCCAGGACAGTCAAACTGAAGCTTTCTTT	CASSPQDSQTEAFF	.	.	TRBV7-2	TRBJ1-1
TGCGCCAGCAGACCTCGACAGGGGGCTGGTAAAGAAAAACTGTTTTTT	CASRPRQGAGKEKLFF	TRBD1	.	TRBV4-1	TRBJ1-4
TGTGCCACCAGCAGATCCCCTCGACAGGCCCCCTATGGCTACACCTTC	CATSRSPRQAPYGYTF	.	.	TRBV15	TRBJ1-2
TGCGCCAGCAGCCATTTGGGGCCAGAAGCTGAAGCTTTCTTT	CASSHLGPEAEAFF	.	.	TRBV4-1	TRBJ1-1
TGTGCCAGCTCGCCCGCGGACAGTTTATTACTCTATGGCTACACCTTC	CASSPADSLLLYGYTF	.	.	TRBV18	TRBJ1-2
TGTGCCAGCAGCCAAGGCGTGGGTAGCGGGCGTCAAGAGACCCAGTACTTC	CASSQGVGSGRQETQYF	TRBD2	.	TRBV4-2	TRBJ2-5
TGTGCCAGCAGCCTTAGGGGCACTGAAGCTTTCTTT	CASSLRGTEAFF	.	few	TRBV7-9	TRBJ1-1
TGTGCCAGCAGTTCCCAACACTCTGGAAACACCATATATTTT	CASSSQHSGNTIYF	.	few	TRBV28	TRBJ1-3
TGTGCCAGCAGCCAAAATACAGGGGATTTTTCCTACAATGAGCAGTTCTTC	CASSQNTGDFSYNEQFF	TRBD1	.	TRBV3-1/TRBV3-2	TRBJ2-1
TGTGCCAGCAGACGACAGGCCCTCCTCTATGGCTACACCTTC	CASRRQALLYGYTF	.	.	TRBV2	TRBJ1-2
TGTGCCAGCATCCGACAGGGGGGGAACACTGAAGCTTTCTTT	CASIRQGGNTEAFF	TRBD1	.	TRBV6-5	TRBJ1-1
TGTGCCAGCATTCGAAGGACCGACAGGAACACTGAAGCTTTCTTT	CASIRRTDRNTEAFF	.	.	TRBV28	TRBJ1-1
TGTGCCAGCAGCCAGCTAACCGACCTAGCCAAAGCTTTCTTT	CASSQLTDLAKAFF	.	.	TRBV16	TRBJ1-1
TGTGCCACCAGTCAACAGTCGAACACCGGGGAGCTGTTTTTT	CATSQQSNTGELFF	.	.	TRBV24-1	TRBJ2-2
TGTGCCAGCAGGCAACGGGGGAACACCGGGGAGCTGTTTTTT	CASRQRGNTGELFF	.	.	TRBV3-1/TRBV3-2	TRBJ2-2
TGTGCCAGCCTCCCCACGAGTCTCAGGGTTGATCAGCCCCAGCATTTT	CASLPTSLRVDQPQHF	.	.	TRBV19	TRBJ1-5
TGTGCCAGCAGCTTGGGGCAGGCAAATCAGCCCCAGCATTTT	CASSLGQANQPQHF	.	.	TRBV5-8	TRBJ1-5
TGTGCCAGCAGCGCGGGACAGGGGATATTGGAGACCCAGTACTTC	CASSAGQGILETQYF	TRBD1	.	TRBV9	TRBJ2-5
TGTGCCAGTAGTATATCGCGGGTACGGAATTCACCCCTCCACTTT	CASSISRVRNSPLHF	.	.	TRBV19	TRBJ1-6
TGTGCCAGCTCTCGACAGTCCCTTCTTCGGGACACTGAAGCTTTCTTT	CASSRQSLLRDTEAFF	.	.	TRBV27	TRBJ1-1
TGTGCCAGCAGTTTCACAGGGAACACTGAAGCTTTCTTT	CASSFTGNTEAFF	.	.	TRBV12-3/TRBV12-4	TRBJ1-1
TGTGCCAGCAGCCAGGGGACTAGCGGGGTGAATGAGCAGTTCTTC	CASSQGTSGVNEQFF	TRBD2	once	TRBV11-2	TRBJ2-1
TGTGCCAGCAGCTTGGGCCGGAGGGGTGGCTACACCTTC	CASSLGRRGGYTF	.	.	TRBV11-2	TRBJ1-2
TGCGCCAGCAGCCAAGACAGGACAGGGGATGGCTACACCTTC	CASSQDRTGDGYTF	TRBD1	.	TRBV4-1	TRBJ1-2